This TCR beta chain was sequenced in a study of T cells after yellow fever vaccination. Germline CDR1 and CDR2: MGHDK and SYGVNS. The V gene lost 5 bases and the J gene lost 0 bases, with 11 bases spanning the gap. This CDR3 region has 15 residues. This clonotype was seen a few times. Its target is unknown. Findings of the study overall: The secondary response peaked faster, at day 5 versus 15, but was weaker. Only a minor proportion of clonotypes was detected across both CD4 and CD8 compartments. Most primary-vaccination clones reappeared after the booster (around 95% CD4, about 88% CD8).

Template switching by 5'RACE produced TCR cDNA, adding a universal primer site and UMIs. TCRdb processed the 5' RACE reads anew with MiXCR; each CDR3 protein has one entry. This table holds roughly 310,000 distinct CDR3 sequences, roughly 8.7% found once. The source is a young man who received the YFV17D yellow fever vaccine. The source material was PBMCs, sampled on the day of the first yellow fever vaccination. The rearrangement links TRBV25-1 to TRBJ2-1; D is possibly TRBD2 (5 bases). Here the CDR3 DNA reads TGTGCCAGCAGTTTGAGGGCAGACTCCTACAATGAGCAGTTCTTC. As protein: CASSLRADSYNEQFF.